This T cell receptor (beta chain) came from a study of beta chain features in type 1 diabetes. The study, taken as a whole, reports: Any role of HLA type in TCRB rearrangement remained unresolved here. Shortening of TCRB CDR3s, moderate but significant, appeared in all four CD4+ subsets of Type 1 diabetes patients.

Expressed TCRB transcripts were sequenced after all isolated RNA was converted to cDNA. Measured with immunoSEQ multiplex PCR; TCRdb has only the in-frame clones, and not every one. The table includes roughly 150,000 clones, roughly 9% detected once. Purity (above 95%) was reached by all sorted populations. Worth noting for this clone: Antigen: not known.

With 4 bases removed from V and 10 bases from J, the gap between germline ends came to 23 bases. The CDR3 loop spans 15 amino acids. From germline, CDR1 is SGHNT and CDR2 YYREEE (reference sequence). The J gene is TRBJ1-1, the V gene TRBV5-4; D unclear. The sequence was collected from a woman aged 25-40 years with type 1 diabetes. The source material was central memory CD4+ T cells from blood. As DNA, the CDR3 is TGTGCCAGCAGCGCAAACAGTTATCCGGCCGCTGGAGCTTTCTTT. Amino acid sequence: CASSANSYPAAGAFF.